This T cell receptor (beta chain) appears in the sequencing data of a study of shared clonotypes between healthy human individuals. Germline CDR1 SGHRS, CDR2 YFSETQ. The V gene end was trimmed by 4 bases and the J gene end by 3 bases; junction bases not matched to a gene: 9. The CDR3 covers 16 residues. The repertoire was sequenced with immunoSEQ multiplex PCR; TCRdb's copy has only in-frame clones and lacks some. The profile shows some 380,000 clones, about 96% of them singletons. The CD8 memory fraction combined CD45RO+ cells with TemRA cells (CCR7-negative CD45RA+). Material: memory CD8+ T cells sorted from blood. Subset denoted: CD45RO+ cells pooled with CCR7-negative TemRA cells. This TCR derives from a man aged 30 to 45 in good health. V usage is TRBV5-1 and J usage is TRBJ2-3; 9 bases agree with TRBD2. Written as DNA, the CDR3 is TGCGCCAGCAGCCTAATAGCGGGAGTGGGGACAGATACGCAGTATTTT. Protein: CASSLIAGVGTDTQYF. Full variable domain (remainder filled in from reference TRBV5-1 and TRBJ2-3): KAGVTQTPRYLIKTRGQQVTLSCSPISGHRSVSWYQQTPGQGLQFLFEYFSETQRNKGNFPGRFSGRQFSNSRSEMNVSTLELGDSALYLCASSLIAGVGTDTQYFGPGTRLTVL.